The present TCR beta chain was sequenced within a study of T cell repertoires in cytomegalovirus infection. Study-wide background: Carrying CMV and the relevant HLA type showed in public TCR beta signatures.

TCRdb independently ran MiXCR on the reads; one entry per CDR3 protein. The sample shows 200,000 or so distinct CDR3 sequences, 28% of them seen only once. V was cut by 0 bases and J by 4 bases, with 7 bases left in between. Germline values: CDR1 SGDLS, CDR2 YYNGEE. This CDR3 has 13 residues. The TCR originated in a human donor in good health (CMV status not recorded). Some clones in this sample may be carry-over from other donors' samples. The chain joins TRBV9 to TRBJ1-1; D is ambiguous. Sequenced sample: PBMCs. In DNA form, the CDR3 reads TGTGCCAGCAGCGTAGACGGGTCCACTGAAGCTTTCTTT. It translates to CASSVDGSTEAFF.